A single sample gave rise to the 14 T cell receptor beta chains below, sequenced in a study of tumor-infiltrating lymphocytes in localized non-small cell lung cancer. Here immunoSEQ multiplex PCR was the method, and the copy in TCRdb shows in-frame clones only, minus some. The table includes about 8,400 clones, 77% detected once. Sequencing used lung tumor tissue. Receptors were obtained from a human donor with non-small cell lung cancer.

The chain combines TRBV5-8 with TRBJ2-7; D call uncertain. Trimming removed 0 bases at V and 7 bases at J, with 14 bases between. This CDR3 has 14 residues. CDR1 and CDR2 (germline): SGHTS, YDEGEE. The CDR3 DNA follows: TGTGCCAGCAGCTTGGTAGGCCTCGAAAGAGAGCAGTACTTC. Translating it yields CASSLVGLEREQYF.

This chain uses TRBV4-3 with TRBJ2-7, with 7 bases matching TRBD2. V dropped 2 bases and J dropped 3; count of bases not matched to a gene: 7. Germline loops: CDR1 LGHNA, CDR2 YSLEER. The CDR3 sequence is 15 residues long. The CDR3 here is CASSQFSGAGYEQYF. The DNA of the CDR3 is TGCGCCAGCAGCCAATTCAGCGGGGCCGGCTACGAGCAGTACTTC.

The rearrangement joins TRBV5-4 to TRBJ1-1; 7 nucleotides agree with TRBD1. V was pared by 4 bases and J by 1 base, with 10 bases of the junction left unmatched. Germline CDR1 and CDR2: SGHNT and YYREEE (reference sequence). CDR3 size: 16 residues. CDR3 amino acids: CASSPPGQLKNTEAFF. The CDR3 nucleotides read TGTGCCAGCAGCCCCCCGGGACAGCTAAAGAACACTGAAGCTTTCTTT. Full variable domain (remainder filled in from reference TRBV5-4 and TRBJ1-1): ETGVTQSPTHLIKTRGQQVTLRCSSQSGHNTVSWYQQALGQGPQFIFQYYREEENGRGNFPPRFSGLQFPNYSSELNVNALELDDSALYLCASSPPGQLKNTEAFFGQGTRLTVV.

CDR3 in amino acids: CASSFGPLNQPQHF. The CDR3 region has the DNA TGTGCCAGCAGCTTTGGACCGCTCAATCAGCCCCAGCATTTT. The chain links TRBV13 to TRBJ1-5, with D unresolved. Germline values: CDR1 PRHDT, CDR2 FYEKMQ (reference sequence). There are 14 residues in the CDR3. V lost 3 bases to trimming and J lost 3 bases, with 9 bases between them.

This chain joins TRBV29-1 and TRBJ2-3; 10 bases match TRBD2. The CDR3 is 14 residues long. Germline assignment: CDR1 SQVTM and CDR2 ANQGSEA. Trimming at V came to 4 bases and at J to 2 bases, leaving 3 bases not matched to a gene. CDR3 sequence reads: CSVATSGNTDTQYF. CDR3 bases: TGCAGCGTTGCAACTAGCGGGAACACAGATACGCAGTATTTT.

The rearrangement uses TRBV14 and TRBJ2-5, with TRBD2 identical over 9 bases. The V gene end was trimmed by 0 bases and the J gene end by 3 bases; junction bases not matched to a gene: 8. Germline V gene sequence: CDR1 SGHDN, CDR2 FVKESK. CDR3 length: 17 residues. For the CDR3, the DNA is TGTGCCAGCAGCCAAGACAGGGCGGGGGGGAGGAAAGAGACCCAGTACTTC. The encoded protein is CASSQDRAGGRKETQYF.

The rearrangement joins TRBV5-1 to TRBJ1-5; no definite D call. This CDR3 has 14 residues. Trimming removed 2 bases from V and 1 base from J, with 7 bases in between. Germline CDR1 and CDR2: SGHRS and YFSETQ. The CDR3 here is CASSLGNSNQPQHF. For the CDR3, the DNA is TGCGCCAGCAGCTTAGGCAACAGCAATCAGCCCCAGCATTTT.

This rearrangement joins TRBV27 to TRBJ1-2, with D unresolved. The length of the CDR3 is 13 residues. V lost 0 bases and J 2 bases, leaving 4 bases between the germline ends. Per the germline V gene, CDR1 is MNHEY and CDR2 is SMNVEV (reference sequence). Here the CDR3 reads CASSLSWNYGYTF. In nucleotides, the CDR3 is TGTGCCAGCAGTTTATCCTGGAACTATGGCTACACCTTC.

CDR3 protein: CASSPTPTSGGQETQYF. In DNA, the CDR3 is TGCGCCAGCAGCCCGACCCCGACTAGCGGGGGTCAAGAGACCCAGTACTTC. The chain uses TRBV5-1 and TRBJ2-5; 12 bases agree with TRBD2. This CDR3 has 17 amino acids. Germline loops: CDR1 SGHRS, CDR2 YFSETQ. V lost 4 bases and J lost 2; bases outside the gene matches: 9. Combining the CDR3 with reference TRBV5-1 and TRBJ2-5 gives the whole variable domain KAGVTQTPRYLIKTRGQQVTLSCSPISGHRSVSWYQQTPGQGLQFLFEYFSETQRNKGNFPGRFSGRQFSNSRSEMNVSTLELGDSALYLCASSPTPTSGGQETQYFGPGTRLLVL.

The rearrangement links TRBV7-2 to TRBJ2-3; 7 bases match TRBD2. Germline loops: CDR1 SGHTA, CDR2 FQGNSA. CDR3 size: 14 residues. V shed 5 bases and J 2 bases; nucleotides not matched to a gene: 4. The CDR3 region is CASSRDYNTDTQYF. The CDR3 DNA follows: TGTGCCAGCAGCCGGGACTACAACACAGATACGCAGTATTTT.

This clone was seen a single time. The J gene is TRBJ2-5, the V gene TRBV7-2; 7 bases fit TRBD2. CDR3 length: 15 residues. With 2 bases clipped from V and 1 base from J, the junction kept 4 bases outside the gene matches. Looked up from germline, CDR1 is SGHTA and CDR2 is FQGNSA. CDR3 protein: CASSLWSGAQETQYF. CDR3 DNA sequence: TGTGCCAGCAGCTTATGGAGCGGGGCCCAAGAGACCCAGTACTTC.

This clone showed up just a few times. V usage is TRBV7-9 and J usage is TRBJ2-7, with D uncertain. The germline V gene has CDR1 SEHNR and CDR2 FQNEAQ (reference sequence). The ends were cut back, 5 bases at V and 3 bases at J, with 17 bases in the middle. The CDR3 has 15 residues. The CDR3 nucleotides read TGTGCCAGCAGCGCATGGGATACGCGGCGCTACGAGCAGTACTTC. As protein: CASSAWDTRRYEQYF.

This clone has just one count. The chain carries TRBV25-1 and TRBJ1-2, with D tentatively TRBD1 (5 bases). In germline, CDR1 is MGHDK, CDR2 SYGVNS. Trimming took off 9 bases at V and 4 bases at J, with 18 bases between the two ends. The CDR3 sequence is 14 residues long. The CDR3 protein is CASGENRTPYGYTF. For the CDR3, the DNA is TGTGCCAGTGGAGAGAACAGGACACCCTATGGCTACACCTTC.

The V gene is TRBV9, the J gene TRBJ2-1; D is tentatively TRBD1 or TRBD2 (6 bases each). CDR3 length: 15 amino acids. Germline lookup yields CDR1 SGDLS and CDR2 YYNGEE. V was pared by 3 bases and J by 7 bases, with 17 bases between. CDR3 sequence: CASSGGRDSLNEQFF. CDR3 nucleotides: TGTGCCAGCAGCGGGGGGCGGGACTCCTTAAATGAGCAGTTCTTC.